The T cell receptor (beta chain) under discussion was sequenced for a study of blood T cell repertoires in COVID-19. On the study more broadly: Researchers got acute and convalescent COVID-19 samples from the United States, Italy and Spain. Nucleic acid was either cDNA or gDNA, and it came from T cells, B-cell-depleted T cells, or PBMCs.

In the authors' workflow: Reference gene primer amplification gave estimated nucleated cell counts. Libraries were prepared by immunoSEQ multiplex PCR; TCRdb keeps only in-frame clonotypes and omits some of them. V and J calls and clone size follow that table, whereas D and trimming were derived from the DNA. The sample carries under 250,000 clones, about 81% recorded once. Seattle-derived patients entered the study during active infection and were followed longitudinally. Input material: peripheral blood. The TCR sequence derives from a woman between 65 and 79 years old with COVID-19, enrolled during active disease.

The CDR3 DNA reads as TGTGCCATCAGTGCGCAGGGAGTAGGACTAGGCTACACCTTC. Translating it yields CAISAQGVGLGYTF. This chain uses TRBV10-3 with TRBJ1-2, with D possibly being TRBD1 (5 bases). This CDR3 has 14 amino acids. Trimming pared 4 bases from V and 8 bases from J, leaving 17 bases between. Germline V gene sequence: CDR1 ENHRY, CDR2 SYGVKD.